This T cell receptor (beta chain) appears in the sequencing data of a study of cytomegalovirus exposure and HLA in healthy donors. Study-wide results and caveats: A later analysis linked a missense DCLRE1C variant to TCR beta V- and J-gene trimming.

Trimming took 5 bases from V and 6 from J; bases not matched to a gene: 6. Germline loops: CDR1 SGHVS, CDR2 FNYEAQ. This CDR3 region has 14 residues. Primers: 60 Vbeta forward and 13 Jbeta reverse. Some clones are missing from TCRdb's copy, which holds only in-frame ones; the method was immunoSEQ multiplex PCR. The sample includes about 210,000 clones, about four fifths of them seen just once. Remarks on this clone: The antigen is unknown.

This receptor was obtained from a woman between 50 and 59 years old in good health and CMV-seropositive. The J gene is TRBJ2-3, the V gene TRBV7-6, with TRBD1 identical over 9 bases. Sequencing used PBMCs. In nucleotides, the CDR3 is TGTGCCAGCAGCGAAAGGACAGGGGCCGATACGCAGTATTTT. This sequence encodes CASSERTGADTQYF.